The clone carrying this T cell receptor beta chain was observed a few times. The entry originates in a study of Graves' ophthalmopathy and Graves' hyperthyroidism. For repertoire sequencing, the TCR beta CDR3 regions were amplified from RNA transcripts. In the first round, RT-PCR was carried out with HTBI primers, and a multiplex PCR formed the second round. TCRdb used MiXCR to reprocess the multiplex PCR reads, holding one entry per CDR3 protein. The repertoire holds about 620,000 distinct CDR3 sequences, 20% to 25% seen once, with approximately 6.5% in the top ten. CDR3 length: 15 residues. V lost 4 bases to trimming and J lost 4 bases, with 17 bases between them. From germline, CDR1 is SGHRS and CDR2 YFSETQ.

The V and J genes are TRBV5-1 and TRBJ1-1, with unresolved D. The clonotype originates from a woman between 18 and 29 years old with stable Graves' hyperthyroidism. Some clones in this sample may be carry-over from other donors' samples. Sequences were obtained from peripheral blood. The CDR3 DNA sequence: TGCGCCAGCAGCCCCCCTCCCTTGGGGAGCACTGAAGCTTTCTTT. It specifies CASSPPPLGSTEAFF.